This TCR beta chain was recorded in a study of cytomegalovirus exposure and HLA in healthy donors. Primers for the PCR totalled 60 Vbeta and 13 Jbeta. Clones were sequenced by immunoSEQ multiplex PCR, and TCRdb holds only the in-frame ones, with some missing. The sample holds 150,000 to 200,000 clones, around 81% seen once. The sample consisted of PBMCs. The TCR sequence derives from a woman in her late teens or twenties in good health and CMV-seropositive.

CDR3 nucleotide sequence: TGTGCCAGCACCAACTCTGGAAACACCATATATTTT. This codes for CASTNSGNTIYF. The chain links TRBV6-1 to TRBJ1-3, with D uncertain. The ends were cut back, 7 bases at V and 0 bases at J, with 4 bases in the middle. The CDR3 runs to 12 residues. CDR1 is MNHNS and CDR2 is SASEGT in the germline V gene.